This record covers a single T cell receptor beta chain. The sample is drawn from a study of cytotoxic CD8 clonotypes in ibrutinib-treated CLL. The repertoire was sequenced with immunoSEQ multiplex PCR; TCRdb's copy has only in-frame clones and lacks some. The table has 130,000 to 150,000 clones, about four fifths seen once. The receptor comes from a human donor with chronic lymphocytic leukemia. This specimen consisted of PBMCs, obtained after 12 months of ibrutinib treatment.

The CDR3 sequence: CASSPRTGPAYEQYF. CDR3 nucleotide sequence: TGTGCCAGCTCACCACGGACAGGGCCCGCCTACGAGCAGTACTTC. The rearrangement links TRBV18 to TRBJ2-7; 8 nucleotides line up with TRBD1. The trim removed 1 base at V and 2 bases at J, leaving 4 bases unmatched. The germline V gene encodes CDR1 KGHSH and CDR2 LQKENI. The CDR3 spans 15 residues.